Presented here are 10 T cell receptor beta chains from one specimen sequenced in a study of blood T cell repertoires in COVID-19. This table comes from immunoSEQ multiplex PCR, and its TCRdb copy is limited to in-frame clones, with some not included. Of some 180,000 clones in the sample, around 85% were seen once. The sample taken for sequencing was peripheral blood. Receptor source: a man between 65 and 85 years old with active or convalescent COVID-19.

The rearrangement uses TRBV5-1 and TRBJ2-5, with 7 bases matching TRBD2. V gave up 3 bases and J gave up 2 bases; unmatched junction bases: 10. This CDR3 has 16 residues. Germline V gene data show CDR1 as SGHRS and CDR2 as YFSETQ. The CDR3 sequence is CASSSGGMGGQETQYF. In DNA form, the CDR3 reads TGCGCCAGCAGCTCTGGGGGTATGGGAGGGCAAGAGACCCAGTACTTC.

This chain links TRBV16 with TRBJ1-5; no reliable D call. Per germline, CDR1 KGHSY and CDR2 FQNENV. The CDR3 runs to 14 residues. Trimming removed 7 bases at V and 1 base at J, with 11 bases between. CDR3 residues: CASTETSSNQPQHF. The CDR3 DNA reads TGTGCCAGCACCGAGACTTCGAGCAATCAGCCCCAGCATTTT.

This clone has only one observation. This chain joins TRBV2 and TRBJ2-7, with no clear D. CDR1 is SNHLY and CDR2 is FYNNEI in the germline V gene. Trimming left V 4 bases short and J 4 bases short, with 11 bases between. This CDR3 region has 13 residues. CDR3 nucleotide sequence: TGTGCCAGCAGTGGCCAGACAAGGTACGAGCAGTACTTC. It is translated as CASSGQTRYEQYF.

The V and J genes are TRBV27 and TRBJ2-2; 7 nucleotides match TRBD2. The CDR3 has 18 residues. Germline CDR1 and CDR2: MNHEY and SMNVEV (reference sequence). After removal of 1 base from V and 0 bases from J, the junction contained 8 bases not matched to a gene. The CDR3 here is CASSLWGGVGANTGELFF. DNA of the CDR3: TGTGCCAGCAGTTTATGGGGAGGGGTGGGCGCGAACACCGGGGAGCTGTTTTTT.

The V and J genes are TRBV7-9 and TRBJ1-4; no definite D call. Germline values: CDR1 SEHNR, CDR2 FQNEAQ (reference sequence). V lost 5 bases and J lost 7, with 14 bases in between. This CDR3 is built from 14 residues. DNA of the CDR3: TGTGCCAGCAGCGCCGAGAGGGTGGGTGAAAAACTGTTTTTT. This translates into CASSAERVGEKLFF.

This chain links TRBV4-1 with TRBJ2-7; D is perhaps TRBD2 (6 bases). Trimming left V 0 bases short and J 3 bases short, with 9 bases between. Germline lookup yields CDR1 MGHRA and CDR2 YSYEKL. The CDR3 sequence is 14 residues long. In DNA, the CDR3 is TGCGCCAGCAGCCAAGATGGAGGGATCTACGAGCAGTACTTC. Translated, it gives CASSQDGGIYEQYF.

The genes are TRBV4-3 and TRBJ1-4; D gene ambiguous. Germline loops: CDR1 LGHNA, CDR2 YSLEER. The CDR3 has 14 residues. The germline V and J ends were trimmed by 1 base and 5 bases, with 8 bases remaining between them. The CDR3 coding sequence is TGCGCCAGCAGCCAAGGGCAGAGGAATGAAAAACTGTTTTTT. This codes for CASSQGQRNEKLFF.

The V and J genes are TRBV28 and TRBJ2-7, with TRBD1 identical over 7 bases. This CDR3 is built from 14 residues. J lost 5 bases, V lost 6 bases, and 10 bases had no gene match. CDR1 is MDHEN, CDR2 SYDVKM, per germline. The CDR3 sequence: CASSYRGPPDEQYF. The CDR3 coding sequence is TGTGCCAGCAGCTACAGGGGTCCCCCGGACGAGCAGTACTTC. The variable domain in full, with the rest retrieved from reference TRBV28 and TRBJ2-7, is DVKVTQSSRYLVKRTGEKVFLECVQDMDHENMFWYRQDPGLGLRLIYFSYDVKMKEKGDIPEGYSVSREKKERFSLILESASTNQTSMYLCASSYRGPPDEQYFGPGTRLTVT.

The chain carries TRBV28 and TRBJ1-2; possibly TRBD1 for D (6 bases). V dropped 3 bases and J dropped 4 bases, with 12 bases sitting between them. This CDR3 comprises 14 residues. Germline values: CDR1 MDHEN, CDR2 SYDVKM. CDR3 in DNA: TGTGCCAGCAGTTTTGTCCGGACAGTCTATGGCTACACCTTC. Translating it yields CASSFVRTVYGYTF.

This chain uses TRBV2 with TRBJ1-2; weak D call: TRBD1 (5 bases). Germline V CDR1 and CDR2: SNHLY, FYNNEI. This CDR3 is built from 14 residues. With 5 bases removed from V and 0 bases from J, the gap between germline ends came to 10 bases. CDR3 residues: CASSHRTPNYGYTF. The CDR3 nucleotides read TGTGCCAGCAGTCACAGGACACCTAACTATGGCTACACCTTC.